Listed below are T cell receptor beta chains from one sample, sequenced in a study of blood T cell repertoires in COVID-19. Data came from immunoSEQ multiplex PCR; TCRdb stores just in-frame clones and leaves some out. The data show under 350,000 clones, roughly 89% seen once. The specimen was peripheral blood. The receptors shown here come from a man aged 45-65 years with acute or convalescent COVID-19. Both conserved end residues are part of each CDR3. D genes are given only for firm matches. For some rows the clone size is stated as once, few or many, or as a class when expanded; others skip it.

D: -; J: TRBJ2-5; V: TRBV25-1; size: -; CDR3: CASSPQPPGQETQYF; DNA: TGTGCCAGCAGTCCCCAACCCCCGGGGCAAGAGACCCAGTACTTC
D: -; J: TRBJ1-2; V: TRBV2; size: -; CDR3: CASSGVRNYGYTF; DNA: TGTGCCAGCAGTGGCGTCCGGAACTATGGCTACACCTTC
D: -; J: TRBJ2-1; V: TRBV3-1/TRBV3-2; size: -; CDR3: CASSPRGINEQFF; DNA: TGTGCCAGCAGCCCCCGAGGTATCAATGAGCAGTTCTTC
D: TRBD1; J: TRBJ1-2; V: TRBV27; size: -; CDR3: CASSLNGQESYGYTF; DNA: TGTGCCAGCAGTTTAAACGGACAGGAGAGTTATGGCTACACCTTC
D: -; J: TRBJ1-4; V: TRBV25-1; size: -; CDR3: CATDRSTNEKLFF; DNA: TGTGCCACCGACAGGTCAACTAATGAAAAACTGTTTTTT
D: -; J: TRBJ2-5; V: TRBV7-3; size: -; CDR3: CASSLGRGETQYF; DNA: TGTGCCAGCAGCTTAGGGCGGGGTGAGACCCAGTACTTC
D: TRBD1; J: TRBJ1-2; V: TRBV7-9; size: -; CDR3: CASSQGTTGDLFSNYGYTF; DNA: TGTGCCAGCAGCCAAGGGACCACAGGGGACCTCTTTTCTAACTATGGCTACACCTTC
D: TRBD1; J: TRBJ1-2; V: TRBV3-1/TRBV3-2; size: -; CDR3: CASSPHGTDLGYTF; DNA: TGTGCCAGCAGCCCACACGGGACAGACTTGGGCTACACCTTC
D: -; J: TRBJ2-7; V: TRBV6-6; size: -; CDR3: CASSLIQSGAPMPLF; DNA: TGTGCCAGCAGCCTAATACAAAGTGGGGCCCCTATGCCCTTATTC
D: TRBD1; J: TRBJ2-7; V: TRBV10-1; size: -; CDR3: CASSLDRSYEQYF; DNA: TGCGCCAGCAGTCTGGACAGGAGCTACGAGCAGTACTTC
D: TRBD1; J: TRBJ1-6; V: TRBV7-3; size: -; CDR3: CASSQQGSNSPLHF; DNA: TGTGCCAGCAGCCAACAGGGGTCTAATTCACCCCTCCACTTT
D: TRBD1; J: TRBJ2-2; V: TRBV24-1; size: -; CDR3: CATSESGQGKAGELFF; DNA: TGTGCCACCAGTGAGTCGGGACAGGGTAAGGCCGGGGAGCTGTTTTTT
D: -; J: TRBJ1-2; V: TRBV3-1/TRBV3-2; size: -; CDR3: CASSQDMGSGYTF; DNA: TGTGCCAGCAGCCAAGATATGGGCAGCGGCTACACCTTC
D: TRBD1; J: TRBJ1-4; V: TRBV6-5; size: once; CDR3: CASSPRTGVNEKLFF; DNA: TGTGCCAGCAGTCCTCGGACAGGGGTAAATGAAAAACTGTTTTTT
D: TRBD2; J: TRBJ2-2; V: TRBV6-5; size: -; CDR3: CASSIHSRGAGELFF; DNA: TGTGCCAGCAGTATACACAGTCGGGGGGCCGGGGAGCTGTTTTTT
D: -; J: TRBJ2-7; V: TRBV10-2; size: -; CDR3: CASRTGLEQYF; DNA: TGCGCCAGCCGAACAGGGCTCGAGCAGTACTTC
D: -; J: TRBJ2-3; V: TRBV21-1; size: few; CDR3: CASSSQPGDTDTQYF; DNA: TGTGCCAGCAGCAGCCAACCAGGGGACACAGATACGCAGTATTTT
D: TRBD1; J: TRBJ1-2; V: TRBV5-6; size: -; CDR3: CASSLPGQGSYGYTF; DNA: TGTGCCAGCAGCCTGCCGGGACAGGGTAGCTATGGCTACACCTTC
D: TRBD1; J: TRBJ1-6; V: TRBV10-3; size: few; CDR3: CAISPGQTYNSPLHF; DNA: TGTGCCATTTCCCCGGGACAGACCTATAATTCACCCCTCCACTTT
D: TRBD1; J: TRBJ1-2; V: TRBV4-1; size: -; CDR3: CASSQRDRGAYGYTF; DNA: TGCGCCAGCAGCCAAAGAGACAGGGGAGCCTATGGCTACACCTTC
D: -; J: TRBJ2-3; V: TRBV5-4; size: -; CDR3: CASSLDRSTDTQYF; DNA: TGTGCCAGCAGCCTGGACAGAAGCACAGATACGCAGTATTTT
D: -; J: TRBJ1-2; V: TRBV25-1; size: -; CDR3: CASSAGTNEGYTF; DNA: TGTGCCAGCAGTGCCGGGACAAACGAGGGCTACACCTTC
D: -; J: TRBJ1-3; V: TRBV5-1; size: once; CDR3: CASSLDSLSSGNTIYF; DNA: TGCGCCAGCAGCTTGGACAGTCTAAGCTCTGGAAACACCATATATTTT
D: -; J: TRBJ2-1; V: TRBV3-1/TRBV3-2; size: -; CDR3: CASSLSSYNEQFF; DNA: TGTGCCAGCAGCCTTAGCAGTTACAATGAGCAGTTCTTC
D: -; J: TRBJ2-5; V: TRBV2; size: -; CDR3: CASSVEGTETQYF; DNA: TGTGCCAGCAGTGTTGAGGGCACAGAGACCCAGTACTTC